The T cell receptor (beta chain) under discussion was sequenced for a study of technical replicates of blood from a few donors. Produced via immunoSEQ multiplex PCR; TCRdb's table is partial and in-frame only. Of about 72,000 clones in the sample, roughly 92% were seen once. Germline lookup yields CDR1 MNHEY and CDR2 SVGAGI. Trimming left V 6 bases short and J 7 bases short, with 15 bases between. The CDR3 loop spans 13 amino acids. V and J are TRBV6-5 and TRBJ1-2, with D hard to call. The sequenced sample consisted of T cells isolated from PBMCs. The TCR sequence derives from a human donor in good health. CDR3 in DNA: TGTGCCAGCAGAGAACCAGGAGGCGGTGGCTACACCTTC. This encodes CASREPGGGGYTF.